This T cell receptor (beta chain) was captured in a study of glioma-infiltrating T cells after dendritic cell vaccination. Noted time point: after dendritic cell vaccination, including at tumor progression/relapse. Sequencing was performed with immunoSEQ multiplex PCR; in TCRdb, only in-frame clones are kept and a portion is missing. The table lists roughly 85,000 clones, 85% of them singletons. Sequenced material: blood, taken after dendritic cell vaccination. The receptor was derived from a human donor with glioblastoma.

The CDR3: CASSGGRVETQYF. The CDR3 DNA reads as TGTGCCAGCAGTGGAGGCAGGGTTGAGACCCAGTACTTC. This rearrangement joins TRBV6-1 to TRBJ2-5, with a possible D match to TRBD1 (5 bases). The CDR3 extends over 13 amino acids. Germline CDR1 MNHNS, CDR2 SASEGT. Trimming took off 4 bases at V and 5 bases at J, with 11 bases between the two ends.